This TCR beta chain comes out of a study of OX40 agonist ivuxolimab in advanced cancers. The CDR3 runs 14 residues. CDR1 is MNHEY, CDR2 SMNVEV, per germline (reference sequence). Trimming stripped 0 bases from V and 7 bases from J, with 12 bases between. Clones were sequenced by immunoSEQ multiplex PCR, and TCRdb holds only the in-frame ones, with some missing. The table records 9,000 to 13,000 clones, 74% of them present only once. Broader study findings: Among expanded peripheral T cells, antigen specificity went undetermined. Partly responding patients at 0.1-3.0 mg/kg showed some of the smallest clonal expansion.

Regarding this clone: Its antigen is as yet unknown.

Autoimmune disease history or systemic immunosuppression led to patient exclusion. The J gene is TRBJ1-2, the V gene TRBV27; TRBD1 is a possible D gene (6 bases). The material sequenced was CD4+ or CD8+ T cells sorted from blood, taken in a trial of the OX40 agonist ivuxolimab. The sequence was collected from an adult with an advanced solid tumor such as melanoma, head and neck, liver or kidney cancer. CDR3 protein: CASSLSRGLGGYTF. CDR3 DNA sequence: TGTGCCAGCAGTTTATCGAGGGGGTTGGGTGGCTACACCTTC.